This paragraph reports one T cell receptor (beta chain). The entry originates in a study of T cell changes during pregnancy in multiple sclerosis. CDR3 length equals 14 residues. Looked up from germline, CDR1 is SGHTA and CDR2 is FQGTGA. Trimming removed 5 bases at V and 2 bases at J, with 13 bases between. Only in-frame clones appear in the TCRdb table, and some are missing; sequencing was by immunoSEQ multiplex PCR. The sample yields over 65,000 clones, approximately 90% seen once. The source is a female donor in good health, enrolled as a control in a pregnancy study. The V gene is TRBV7-3, the J gene TRBJ2-7; D is unclear. This material consisted of peripheral blood, taken in the first trimester of pregnancy. CDR3 DNA: TGTGCCAGCAGCCTCGTAGAGTCTACCTACGAGCAGTACTTC. Protein sequence: CASSLVESTYEQYF.